The T cell receptor (beta chain) under discussion was sequenced for a study of identifying expanded T cells in peripheral blood. Findings and limits, study-wide: Differentially abundant clones: roughly 1.2 between replicates, 15 to 17 at around 14 days, approximately 18 at four.

This clone came up once. Its antigen remains unknown. The germline gives CDR1 MGHDK, CDR2 SYGVNS. The CDR3 totals 13 residues. The germline V and J ends were trimmed by 6 bases and 4 bases, with 13 bases remaining between them. Profiled with immunoSEQ multiplex PCR; TCRdb holds only in-frame clones, not every one. The sample has 100,000 or so clones; around 90% are singletons. This TCR came from a person aged 18 to 75 in good health. This chain links TRBV25-1 with TRBJ2-7; a possible D gene is TRBD1 (6 bases). Sequenced: blood. The CDR3 sequence is CASRQGARYEQYF. In DNA, the CDR3 is TGTGCCAGCAGACAGGGAGCTCGGTACGAGCAGTACTTC.